This T cell receptor beta chain was retrieved from a study of OX40 agonist ivuxolimab in advanced cancers. The study, taken as a whole, reports: Average numbers of expanded clones were greater in CD8+ T cells than in CD4+.

Sequenced by immunoSEQ multiplex PCR; TCRdb stores in-frame clones only, minus some. The sample shows 70,000 or so clones, around 87% of them seen only once. Looked up from germline, CDR1 is SGHVS and CDR2 is FQNEAQ. The V gene lost 5 bases and the J gene lost 5 bases, with 9 bases spanning the gap. There are 13 residues in the CDR3. A remark on this clone: Its specificity is unknown.

This TCR derives from an adult with an advanced solid tumor such as melanoma, head and neck, liver or kidney cancer. This chain uses TRBV7-8 with TRBJ2-2; D is unresolved. The sample consisted of CD4+ or CD8+ T cells sorted from blood, taken in a trial of the OX40 agonist ivuxolimab. The CDR3 loop reads CASSTTETGELFF. The CDR3 DNA reads TGTGCCAGCAGCACAACAGAGACCGGGGAGCTGTTTTTT. The entire variable domain, with the rest obtained from reference TRBV7-8 and TRBJ2-2, is as follows: GAGVSQSPRYKVAKRGQDVALRCDPISGHVSLFWYQQALGQGPEFLTYFQNEAQLDKSGLPSDRFFAERPEGSVSTLKIQRTQQEDSAVYLCASSTTETGELFFGEGSRLTVL.